This TCR beta chain came from a study of blood T cell repertoires in COVID-19. The germline gives CDR1 GTSNPN, CDR2 SVGIG (reference sequence). Trimming pared 2 bases from V and 0 bases from J, leaving 11 bases between. The CDR3 length is 16 residues. The assay was immunoSEQ multiplex PCR, and TCRdb's table has in-frame clones only and misses some. The sample lists over 150,000 clones; about 87% were seen once. The TCR originated in a man aged 55 to 70 with COVID-19, enrolled during active disease. Material for sequencing was peripheral blood. The chain carries TRBV30 and TRBJ1-6; TRBD1 is a possible D gene (6 bases). The CDR3 DNA reads TGTGCCTGGAGTAAGAGACAGGCCTCCTATAATTCACCCCTCCACTTT. This gives the protein CAWSKRQASYNSPLHF.